The clone carrying this TCR beta chain has only a few counts. This specimen comes from a study of OX40 agonist ivuxolimab in advanced cancers. TCRdb keeps only in-frame clones here, not all; method: immunoSEQ multiplex PCR. The table has under 100,000 clones, roughly 89% seen once. The V gene lost 1 base and the J gene lost 8 bases, with 15 bases spanning the gap. From germline, CDR1 is GTSNPN and CDR2 SVGIG (reference sequence). The CDR3 totals 13 residues. Sequencing was performed on CD4+ or CD8+ T cells sorted from blood, taken in a trial of the OX40 agonist ivuxolimab. The origin of this receptor is an adult with an advanced solid tumor such as melanoma, head and neck, liver or kidney cancer. The chain employs TRBV30 and TRBJ2-7; the D gene is possibly TRBD2 (6 bases). This CDR3 is CAWSAGGVFQQYF. The CDR3 nucleotides are TGTGCCTGGAGTGCCGGGGGAGTTTTCCAGCAGTACTTC.